These T cell receptor beta chains were read from a single sample in a study of shared clonotypes between healthy human individuals. The assay was immunoSEQ multiplex PCR, and TCRdb's table has in-frame clones only and misses some. Seen here are around 340,000 clones, around 67% observed once, and the top ten hold 8% to 13%. Sequenced input: memory CD4+ T cells sorted from blood. The receptors originated from a man younger than 45 in good health. Both conserved end residues are part of each CDR3. The order of the fields is clone size, CDR3 length, V gene, D gene, J gene, CDR3 DNA, CDR3 protein. The D gene is left open where the match is weak. Rows give clone size only sometimes, using once, few, many, or a class for an expanded clone.

size: once; length: 13; V: TRBV19; D: -; J: TRBJ1-5; DNA: TGTGCCAGTAGTATCCTTGGATCCCAGCCCCAGCATTTT; CDR3: CASSILGSQPQHF
size: -; length: 16; V: TRBV13; D: -; J: TRBJ2-3; DNA: TGTGCCAGCAGCTCCTCGGGGGAGAGAAGCACAGATACGCAGTATTTT; CDR3: CASSSSGERSTDTQYF
size: -; length: 15; V: TRBV6-6; D: -; J: TRBJ2-2; DNA: TGTGCCAGCAGTTCTTACGGGACCTACACCGGGGAGCTGTTTTTT; CDR3: CASSSYGTYTGELFF
size: few; length: 14; V: TRBV4-1; D: -; J: TRBJ1-1; DNA: TGCGCCAGCAGCCTAAGGGGGGAAAACACTGAAGCTTTCTTT; CDR3: CASSLRGENTEAFF
size: few; length: 15; V: TRBV19; D: -; J: TRBJ2-1; DNA: TGTGCCAGTAGAATTGACAGAAGCTCCTACAATGAGCAGTTCTTC; CDR3: CASRIDRSSYNEQFF
size: -; length: 13; V: TRBV6-1; D: -; J: TRBJ1-1; DNA: TGTGCCAGCAGGCGGTCGGGGGACACTGAAGCTTTCTTT; CDR3: CASRRSGDTEAFF
size: -; length: 16; V: TRBV28; D: TRBD2; J: TRBJ2-7; DNA: TGTGCCAGCAGTTCCTCAGGACTAGCGGGAGAAGATGATCAGTACTTC; CDR3: CASSSSGLAGEDDQYF
size: once; length: 17; V: TRBV15; D: -; J: TRBJ2-7; DNA: TGTGCCACCAGCAGAGGGACGGCCGGGCCCAGCTCCTACGAGCAGTACTTC; CDR3: CATSRGTAGPSSYEQYF
size: -; length: 15; V: TRBV6-1; D: TRBD1; J: TRBJ2-3; DNA: TGTGCCAGTCTAATGGGACAGGGTAGCACAGATACGCAGTATTTT; CDR3: CASLMGQGSTDTQYF
size: -; length: 17; V: TRBV4-3; D: TRBD2; J: TRBJ2-7; DNA: TGCGCCAGCAGCCCCAGTCTTACTAGCGGGGCCTCCTACGAGCAGTACTTC; CDR3: CASSPSLTSGASYEQYF
size: -; length: 15; V: TRBV6-6; D: TRBD1; J: TRBJ1-5; DNA: TGTGCCAGCGAAAAAACAGGGGTTAGCAATCAGCCCCAGCATTTT; CDR3: CASEKTGVSNQPQHF
size: -; length: 12; V: TRBV19; D: TRBD2; J: TRBJ2-1; DNA: TGTGCCAGTAGTCTACTAGCGGGAGCGCAGTTCTTC; CDR3: CASSLLAGAQFF
size: -; length: 14; V: TRBV18; D: -; J: TRBJ2-7; DNA: TGTGCCAGCTCACCCTCGGGGAGCTCCTACGAGCAGTACTTC; CDR3: CASSPSGSSYEQYF
size: -; length: 19; V: TRBV7-9; D: TRBD1; J: TRBJ2-6; DNA: TGTGCCAGCAGCCCTACCCTCGGGACAGGGAGATCTGGGGCCAACGTCCTGACTTTC; CDR3: CASSPTLGTGRSGANVLTF
size: -; length: 14; V: TRBV30; D: -; J: TRBJ2-5; DNA: TGTGCCTGGAGTGATGGCTTGGTCTGGGAGACCCAGTACTTC; CDR3: CAWSDGLVWETQYF
size: -; length: 14; V: TRBV15; D: TRBD2; J: TRBJ2-7; DNA: TGTGCCACCAGCAGAGCGGGAGGGATCTACGAGCAGTACTTC; CDR3: CATSRAGGIYEQYF
size: -; length: 16; V: TRBV7-9; D: -; J: TRBJ1-4; DNA: TGTGCCAGCAGCTCCTCGGTCGGGGGGTCATGGGAAAAACTGTTTTTT; CDR3: CASSSSVGGSWEKLFF
size: -; length: 13; V: TRBV6-1; D: TRBD1; J: TRBJ1-2; DNA: TGTGCCAGCAGCACAGGGGGGGGCTATGGCTACACCTTC; CDR3: CASSTGGGYGYTF
size: -; length: 16; V: TRBV7-9; D: TRBD2; J: TRBJ2-1; DNA: TGTGCCAGCAGCTTTGGCGGGAGCCGCTCCTACAATGAGCAGTTCTTC; CDR3: CASSFGGSRSYNEQFF
size: -; length: 11; V: TRBV2; D: TRBD1; J: TRBJ2-1; DNA: TGTGCCGACAGGGGCTACAATGAGCAGTTCTTC; CDR3: CADRGYNEQFF
size: -; length: 13; V: TRBV27; D: -; J: TRBJ2-6; DNA: TGTGCCTCCCGACAGGCTGGGGCCAACGTCCTGACTTTC; CDR3: CASRQAGANVLTF
size: -; length: 13; V: TRBV29-1; D: TRBD1; J: TRBJ2-5; DNA: TGCAGCGTCTTGGGACAGGGTGTAGAGACCCAGTACTTC; CDR3: CSVLGQGVETQYF
size: -; length: 14; V: TRBV29-1; D: -; J: TRBJ1-5; DNA: TGCAGCGTTGGTTTGGGAGCGGCTGGGCAGCCCCAGCATTTT; CDR3: CSVGLGAAGQPQHF
size: few; length: 13; V: TRBV28; D: -; J: TRBJ1-4; DNA: TGTGCCAGCAGTTTAGGTTGGGCAGAAAAACTGTTTTTT; CDR3: CASSLGWAEKLFF
size: -; length: 18; V: TRBV13; D: -; J: TRBJ2-3; DNA: TGTGCCAGCAGCAGTACCCTTGGGGTAGGCAGACGCACAGATACGCAGTATTTT; CDR3: CASSSTLGVGRRTDTQYF
size: -; length: 12; V: TRBV29-1; D: TRBD1; J: TRBJ2-5; DNA: TGCAGCGCGGGACAGGGGGTCCAGACCCAGTACTTC; CDR3: CSAGQGVQTQYF
size: -; length: 12; V: TRBV7-2; D: -; J: TRBJ2-1; DNA: TGTGCCAGCAGCGCTGCCCCCTACGAGCAGTTCTTC; CDR3: CASSAAPYEQFF
size: -; length: 15; V: TRBV5-1; D: TRBD2; J: TRBJ2-1; DNA: TGCGCCAGCAGTTCTGGCGGGAGGGCCTACAATGAGCAGTTCTTC; CDR3: CASSSGGRAYNEQFF
size: few; length: 14; V: TRBV2; D: -; J: TRBJ1-2; DNA: TGTGCCAGCAGACGCGGACTTCTCGCCTCTGGCTACACCTTC; CDR3: CASRRGLLASGYTF
size: once; length: 14; V: TRBV28; D: -; J: TRBJ1-4; DNA: TGTGCCAGCAGTTTAGTACAGGGTGGGGAAAAACTGTTTTTT; CDR3: CASSLVQGGEKLFF
size: -; length: 14; V: TRBV15; D: -; J: TRBJ1-1; DNA: TGTGCCACCAGCAGAGATCGAGGGAACACTGAAGCTTTCTTT; CDR3: CATSRDRGNTEAFF